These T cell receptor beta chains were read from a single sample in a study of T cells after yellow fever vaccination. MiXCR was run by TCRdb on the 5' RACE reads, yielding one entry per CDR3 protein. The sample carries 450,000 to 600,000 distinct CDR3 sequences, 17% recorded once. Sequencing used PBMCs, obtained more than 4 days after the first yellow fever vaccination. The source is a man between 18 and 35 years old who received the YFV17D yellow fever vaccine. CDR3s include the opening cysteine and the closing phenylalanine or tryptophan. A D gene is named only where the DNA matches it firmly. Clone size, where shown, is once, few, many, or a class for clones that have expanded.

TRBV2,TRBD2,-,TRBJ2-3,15,CASSVGTTSTDTQYF,TGTGCCAGCAGTGTCGGGACTACTAGCACAGATACGCAGTATTTT
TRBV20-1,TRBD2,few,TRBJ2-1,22,CSARVRSRGLAGAKSSYNEQFF,TGCAGTGCTAGAGTCCGCTCGCGGGGACTAGCGGGGGCTAAGAGCTCCTACAATGAGCAGTTCTTC
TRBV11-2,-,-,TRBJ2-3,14,CASRRGPFKDTQYF,TGTGCCAGCAGAAGAGGGCCATTCAAGGATACGCAGTATTTT
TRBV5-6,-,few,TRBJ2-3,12,CASSLVLKSPYF,TGTGCCAGCAGCTTGGTCCTAAAATCCCCGTATTTT
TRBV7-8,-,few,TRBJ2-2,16,CASSLPPGVNTGELFF,TGTGCCAGCAGCCTACCCCCAGGGGTGAACACCGGGGAGCTGTTTTTT
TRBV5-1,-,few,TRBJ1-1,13,CASSLVTDTEAFF,TGCGCCAGCAGCTTGGTGACCGACACTGAAGCTTTCTTT
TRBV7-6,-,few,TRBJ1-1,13,CASSLGSDTEAFF,TGTGCCAGCAGCTTAGGGAGCGACACTGAAGCTTTCTTT
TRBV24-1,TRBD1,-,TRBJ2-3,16,CATSDAGGRRTDTQYF,TGTGCCACCAGTGATGCAGGGGGACGGCGGACAGATACGCAGTATTTT
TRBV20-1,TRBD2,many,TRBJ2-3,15,CSLLRGGMGTDTQYF,TGCAGCCTCCTCCGGGGGGGTATGGGCACAGATACGCAGTATTTT
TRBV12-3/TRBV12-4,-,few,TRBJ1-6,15,CASSFFDRPNSPLHF,TGTGCCAGCAGTTTCTTTGATAGACCTAATTCACCCCTCCACTTT
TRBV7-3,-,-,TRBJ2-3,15,CASSLAGAGADTQYF,TGTGCCAGCAGCTTAGCGGGGGCTGGCGCAGATACGCAGTATTTT
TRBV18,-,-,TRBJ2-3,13,CASSGDGADTQYF,TGTGCCAGCTCAGGGGACGGCGCAGATACGCAGTATTTT
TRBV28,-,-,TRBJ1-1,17,CASSLFGRAFMNTEAFF,TGTGCCAGCAGTTTATTCGGCAGGGCCTTCATGAACACTGAAGCTTTCTTT
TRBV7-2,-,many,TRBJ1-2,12,CASSLRVYGYTF,TGTGCCAGCAGCTTAAGGGTCTATGGCTACACCTTC
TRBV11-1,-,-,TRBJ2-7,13,CASSFDRAYEQYF,TGTGCCAGCAGCTTCGACAGAGCCTACGAGCAGTACTTC
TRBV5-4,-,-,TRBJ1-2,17,CASSFQLVVGYDYGYTF,TGTGCCAGCAGCTTCCAACTCGTCGTAGGCTATGACTATGGCTACACCTTC
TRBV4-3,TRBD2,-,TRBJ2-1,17,CASSQDFVGLTYNEQFF,TGCGCCAGCAGCCAAGATTTCGTGGGACTAACCTACAATGAGCAGTTCTTC
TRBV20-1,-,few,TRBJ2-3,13,CSARETSTDTQYF,TGCAGTGCTAGAGAGACTAGCACAGATACGCAGTATTTT
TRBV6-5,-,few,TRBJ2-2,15,CASSYAARGVGELFF,TGTGCCAGCAGTTACGCTGCCAGGGGGGTTGGGGAGCTGTTTTTT
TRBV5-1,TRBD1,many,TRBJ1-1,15,CASSLQDRGLTEAFF,TGCGCCAGCAGCTTGCAGGACAGGGGGCTCACTGAAGCTTTCTTT